This T cell receptor beta chain appears in the sequencing data of a study of cytomegalovirus exposure and HLA in healthy donors. Amplification used 60 Vbeta primers and 13 Jbeta primers. Clones were sequenced by immunoSEQ multiplex PCR, and TCRdb holds only the in-frame ones, with some missing. The sample lists about 220,000 clones, around 79% occurring once. Concerning this clone: The antigen remains unidentified.

Overall study findings and caveats: TCR beta sequences reportedly predicted the HLA-A and HLA-B alleles of most subjects accurately. Within an earlier analysis, most TCR beta V segments proved productive either about 90% or about 30% of the time.

The germline V gene encodes CDR1 SGHVS and CDR2 FQNEAQ. The CDR3 covers 14 residues. The V and J ends lost 2 bases and 4 bases respectively, with 11 bases between them. V usage is TRBV7-8 and J usage is TRBJ1-1; D might be TRBD1 (5 bases). The material sequenced was PBMCs. This TCR was sampled from a male donor in good health and CMV-seronegative. The CDR3 loop reads CASSLMGGSTEAFF. The CDR3 nucleotides read TGTGCCAGCAGCTTAATGGGGGGGAGCACTGAAGCTTTCTTT.